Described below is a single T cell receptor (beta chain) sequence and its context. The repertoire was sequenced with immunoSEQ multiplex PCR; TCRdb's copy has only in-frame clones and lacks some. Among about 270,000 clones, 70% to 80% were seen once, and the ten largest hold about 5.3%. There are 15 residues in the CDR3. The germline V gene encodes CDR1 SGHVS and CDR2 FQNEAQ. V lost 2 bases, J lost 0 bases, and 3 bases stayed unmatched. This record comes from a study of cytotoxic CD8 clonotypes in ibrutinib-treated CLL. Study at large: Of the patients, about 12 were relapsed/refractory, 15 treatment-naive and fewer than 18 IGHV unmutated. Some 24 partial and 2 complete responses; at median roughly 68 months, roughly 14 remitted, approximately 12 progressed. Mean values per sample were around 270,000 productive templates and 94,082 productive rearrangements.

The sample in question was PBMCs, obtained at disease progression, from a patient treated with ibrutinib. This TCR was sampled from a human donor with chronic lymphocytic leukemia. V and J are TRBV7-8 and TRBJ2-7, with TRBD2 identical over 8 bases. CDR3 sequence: CASSLRGGTSYEQYF. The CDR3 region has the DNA TGTGCCAGCAGCTTACGGGGGGGGACCTCCTACGAGCAGTACTTC.